This TCR beta chain was recovered during a study of CD4 T cells in relation to SARS-CoV-2 and coronaviruses. About the study: Controls used an HIV-1 Nef peptide pool or no peptide. The HLA restriction of the shared crossreactive spike epitopes was mapped. Findings and limits, study-wide: In around 67% of donors, memory CD4+ clonotypes crossrecognized SARS-CoV-2 and at least one common cold coronavirus spike. Compared with monoreactive clones, crossreactive clones showed significantly weaker SARS-CoV-2 expansion.

A word on this clone: Antigen: not known.

The unexposed donors gave CD4+ T cells in about 2010-2018, prior to COVID-19. The cells were cultured for about ten days before CD4+ T cells were isolated. CDR3 size: 12 residues. V gave up 9 bases and J gave up 6 bases; unmatched junction bases: 3. CDR1 is SGHVS, CDR2 FNYEAQ, per germline. The method was immunoSEQ multiplex PCR; TCRdb's version includes in-frame clones alone and lacks a portion of them. The table has tens of thousands of clones, 76% seen once; the top ten hold over 25%. Sequenced input: CD4+ T cells from PBMCs, cultured in vitro. The TCR comes from a human donor in good health. The V and J genes are TRBV7-6 and TRBJ2-2, with TRBD2 identical over 8 bases. CDR3 in amino acids: CASSGVAGELFF. Here the CDR3 DNA reads TGTGCCAGTAGCGGGGTCGCCGGGGAGCTGTTTTTT. The whole variable domain, filled in from reference TRBV7-6 and TRBJ2-2, reads GAGVSQSPRYKVTKRGQDVALRCDPISGHVSLYWYRQALGQGPEFLTYFNYEAQQDKSGLPNDRFSAERPEGSISTLTIQRTEQRDSAMYRCASSGVAGELFFGEGSRLTVL.